This is a list of T cell receptor beta chains from one sample in a study of T cells in Graves' hyperthyroidism and ophthalmopathy. Each CDR3 protein gets one entry after TCRdb re-called the multiplex PCR reads with MiXCR. The sample shows 250,000 to 300,000 distinct CDR3 sequences, about an eighth of them seen only once. Source material: blood. The receptors were sampled from a woman in her twenties or thirties with Graves' hyperthyroidism that later progressed to Graves' ophthalmopathy. CDR3s include the opening cysteine and the closing phenylalanine or tryptophan. A D gene is named only where the DNA matches it firmly. Not all rows give a size; the values are once, few, many and, for expanded clones, a class.

clone size	V gene	J gene	D gene	CDR3 DNA	CDR3 protein
many	TRBV5-8	TRBJ2-1	.	TGTGCCAGCAGCTTGAAGGGCCCGGAGAATGAGCAGTTCTTC	CASSLKGPENEQFF
.	TRBV5-4	TRBJ1-2	.	TGTGCCAGCAGCTCAGATTACTACGGCTACACCTTC	CASSSDYYGYTF
many	TRBV3-1	TRBJ2-7	TRBD1	TGTGCCAGCAGCCAAGGCTGGACAGGGAGCTCCTACGAGCAGTACTTC	CASSQGWTGSSYEQYF
many	TRBV7-2	TRBJ1-4	TRBD1	TGTGCCAGCAGCTTAGACAGGGGGGATGAAAAACTGTTTTTT	CASSLDRGDEKLFF
few	TRBV20-1	TRBJ2-1	.	TGCAGTGCTCCCCGGGCGGGAATAGATGAGCAGTTCTTC	CSAPRAGIDEQFF
many	TRBV12-3/TRBV12-4	TRBJ2-1	TRBD2	TGTGCCAGCAGCCGAACCGGGACTAGCGGGAGAGAGCAGTTCTTC	CASSRTGTSGREQFF
many	TRBV30	TRBJ2-4	.	TGTGCCTGGAGTGTTCAAGAGAACATTCAGTACTTC	CAWSVQENIQYF
many	TRBV15	TRBJ2-3	.	TGTGCCACCAGCAGAGAGGCGGCTAGCACAGATACGCAGTATTTT	CATSREAASTDTQYF
many	TRBV4-3	TRBJ2-1	TRBD2	TGTGCCAGCAGCCAAGGACTAGCGGCTTACAATGAGCAGTTCTTC	CASSQGLAAYNEQFF
many	TRBV28	TRBJ2-3	TRBD2	TGTGCCAGCAGTCTCCACCCGACTAGCGGCGCTTTAGATACGCAGTATTTT	CASSLHPTSGALDTQYF
many	TRBV7-2	TRBJ1-1	.	TGTGCCAGCAGCCCCCAAGTAGGGGTGATCGAGTCGGGCACTGAAGCTTTCTTT	CASSPQVGVIESGTEAFF
.	TRBV9	TRBJ2-1	TRBD2	TGTGCCAGCAGCCCCCGGACTAGCGGGAGCTGGGACGGTGAGCAGTTCTTC	CASSPRTSGSWDGEQFF
many	TRBV3-1	TRBJ2-3	TRBD2	TGTGCCAGCAGCCCCTCCCTAGCGGGAGGTCCAACTAGCACAGATACGCAGTATTTT	CASSPSLAGGPTSTDTQYF
many	TRBV27	TRBJ1-1	.	TGTGCCAGCAGTTGGCTAGAGAACACTGAAGCTTTCTTT	CASSWLENTEAFF
many	TRBV5-6	TRBJ2-3	.	TGTGCCAGCAGCTTGGGCGGCGGATCAGGAGATACGCAGTATTTT	CASSLGGGSGDTQYF
.	TRBV5-8	TRBJ2-3	.	TGTGCGTCCGGTACGCAGTATTTT	CASGTQYF
few	TRBV14	TRBJ2-2	.	TGTGCCAGCAGCCAAGGGGGCAGGGCGTGGACCGGGGAGCTGTTTTTT	CASSQGGRAWTGELFF
many	TRBV2	TRBJ2-7	TRBD1	TGTGCCACGGGGGGACAGGGGCCTGGCGAGCAGTACTTC	CATGGQGPGEQYF
many	TRBV7-2	TRBJ2-3	.	TGTGCCAGCAGCTTAGAGCAGTTAGATACGCAGTATTTT	CASSLEQLDTQYF
few	TRBV29-1	TRBJ2-1	.	TGCAGCGTTAAAGCAAGCTCCTACAATGAGCAGTTCTTC	CSVKASSYNEQFF
.	TRBV20-1	TRBJ2-7	TRBD1	TGCAGTGCTTTTGGACAGGGAAGAGCCTACGAGCAGTACTTC	CSAFGQGRAYEQYF
many	TRBV20-1	TRBJ2-5	TRBD2	TGCAGTGCTCGCTGGGAGGGTCAAAAGACCCAGTACTTC	CSARWEGQKTQYF
many	TRBV15	TRBJ2-3	TRBD1	TGTGCCACCTTTTTCGCAGGGGGAAGCACAGATACGCAGTATTTT	CATFFAGGSTDTQYF
few	TRBV7-6	TRBJ1-4	.	TGTGCCAGCAGCTTAGTCCGGGGGGTTGGAGAAAAACTGTTTTTT	CASSLVRGVGEKLFF
many	TRBV7-2	TRBJ2-5	TRBD2	TGTGCCAGCAGTCGGACTAGCCAACCCAAGGAGACCCAGTACTTC	CASSRTSQPKETQYF
.	TRBV9	TRBJ2-2	.	TGTGCCAGCAGCCCTAGCGATGGGGAGCTGTTTTTT	CASSPSDGELFF
.	TRBV5-5	TRBJ2-7	TRBD1	TGTGCCAGCAGAGCAGACAGGGTAGGCGAGCAGTACTTC	CASRADRVGEQYF
many	TRBV12-3/TRBV12-4	TRBJ1-3	TRBD1	TGTGCCAGCAGTATCGGGACAGGGGCTGGAAACACCATATATTTT	CASSIGTGAGNTIYF